Sequencing of this T cell receptor beta chain was carried out in a study of cytomegalovirus exposure and HLA in healthy donors. Notes on the study in general: Reportedly, TCR beta sequences accurately predicted HLA-A and HLA-B alleles in most subjects. In an earlier analysis, about 90% or about 30%: the productive usage of most TCR beta V segments.

PCR was performed using 60 Vbeta and 13 Jbeta primers. In the study's own analysis: There were around 78 million unique TCR beta chains by a later count, and 10 million to 12 million of them were shared. The repertoire was sequenced with immunoSEQ multiplex PCR; TCRdb's copy has only in-frame clones and lacks some. V, J and clone size are those of that table, while D and trimming were read from the DNA. This sample lists 150,000 to 200,000 clones; its ten largest clones have over 1%. About this clone: The antigen is undetermined.

The V and J ends lost 7 bases and 6 bases, in that order; junction bases with no gene match: 11. The CDR3 is 14 residues long. Germline CDR1 SGHRS, CDR2 YFSETQ. The receptor's source is a woman aged 55-70 years in good health and CMV-seronegative. The chain uses TRBV5-1 and TRBJ2-7, with 9 bases identical to TRBD1. Sequenced: PBMCs. DNA of the CDR3: TGCGCCAGCTACCCCGGGACAGGGCACTCCGAGCAGTACTTC. As protein: CASYPGTGHSEQYF. Full variable domain (missing parts from reference TRBV5-1 and TRBJ2-7): KAGVTQTPRYLIKTRGQQVTLSCSPISGHRSVSWYQQTPGQGLQFLFEYFSETQRNKGNFPGRFSGRQFSNSRSEMNVSTLELGDSALYLCASYPGTGHSEQYFGPGTRLTVT.